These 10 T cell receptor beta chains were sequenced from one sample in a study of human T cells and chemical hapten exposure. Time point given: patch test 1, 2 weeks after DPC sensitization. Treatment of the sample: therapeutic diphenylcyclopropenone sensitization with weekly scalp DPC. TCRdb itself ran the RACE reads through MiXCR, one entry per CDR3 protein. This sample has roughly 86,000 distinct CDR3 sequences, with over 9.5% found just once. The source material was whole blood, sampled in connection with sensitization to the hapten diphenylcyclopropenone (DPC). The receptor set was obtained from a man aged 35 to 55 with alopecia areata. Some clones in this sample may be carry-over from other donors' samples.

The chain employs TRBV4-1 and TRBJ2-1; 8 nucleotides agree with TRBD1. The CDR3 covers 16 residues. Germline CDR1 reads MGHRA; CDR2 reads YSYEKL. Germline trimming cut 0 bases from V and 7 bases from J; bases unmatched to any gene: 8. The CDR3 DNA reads TGCGCCAGCAGCCAAGATGCAGGGGGCTCTGGGAATGAGCAGTTCTTC. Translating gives CASSQDAGGSGNEQFF.

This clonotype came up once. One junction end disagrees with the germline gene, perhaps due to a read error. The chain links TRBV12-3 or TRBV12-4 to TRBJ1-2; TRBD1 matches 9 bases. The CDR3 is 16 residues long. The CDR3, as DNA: TGTGCCAGCAGTACGTGGGACAGGGCCACTAACTATGGCTACAACTTC. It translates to CASSTWDRATNYGYNF.

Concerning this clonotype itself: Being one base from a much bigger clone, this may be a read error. Here the CDR3 DNA reads TGTGCCGCCCTGAACAGGGTCGGCGGGGAGCTGTTTTTT. It encodes CAALNRVGGELFF. The chain is built from TRBV24-1 and TRBJ2-2; D may be TRBD1 (6 bases). The germline V gene has CDR1 KGHDR and CDR2 SFDVKD. V was trimmed by 12 bases and J by 7 bases, leaving 17 bases between them. The length of the CDR3 is 13 residues.

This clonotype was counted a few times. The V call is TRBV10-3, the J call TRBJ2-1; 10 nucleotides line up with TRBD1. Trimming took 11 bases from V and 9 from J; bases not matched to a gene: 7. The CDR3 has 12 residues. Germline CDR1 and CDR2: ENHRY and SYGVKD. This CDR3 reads CAASGDRGEQFF. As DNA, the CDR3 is TGTGCCGCAAGTGGGGACAGGGGTGAGCAGTTCTTC.

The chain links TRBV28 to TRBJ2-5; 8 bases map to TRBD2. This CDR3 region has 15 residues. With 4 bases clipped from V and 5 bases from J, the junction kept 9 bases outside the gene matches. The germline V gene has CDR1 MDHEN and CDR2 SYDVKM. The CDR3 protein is CASSSPGLGRETQYF. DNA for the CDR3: TGTGCCAGCAGTTCACCGGGACTAGGGCGTGAGACCCAGTACTTC.

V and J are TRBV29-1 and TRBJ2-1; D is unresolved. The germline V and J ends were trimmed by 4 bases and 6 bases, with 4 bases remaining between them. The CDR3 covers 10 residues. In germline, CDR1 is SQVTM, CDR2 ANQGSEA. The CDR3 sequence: CSVARNEQFF. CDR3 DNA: TGCAGCGTTGCCCGCAATGAGCAGTTCTTC.

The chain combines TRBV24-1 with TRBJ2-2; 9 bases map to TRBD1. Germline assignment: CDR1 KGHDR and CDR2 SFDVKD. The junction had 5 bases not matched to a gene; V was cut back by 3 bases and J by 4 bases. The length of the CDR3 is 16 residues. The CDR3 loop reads CATSDPGTGPTGELFF. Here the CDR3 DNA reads TGTGCCACCAGTGATCCCGGGACAGGGCCCACCGGGGAGCTGTTTTTT.

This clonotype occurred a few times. For the CDR3, the DNA is TGCGCCAGCAGCCAAGACCAAGCTTACACCGGGGAGCTGTTTTTT. This sequence encodes CASSQDQAYTGELFF. The chain employs TRBV4-3 and TRBJ2-2; no reliable D call. Trimming left V 0 bases short and J 3 bases short, with 8 bases between. This CDR3 spans 15 amino acids. The germline V gene has CDR1 LGHNA and CDR2 YSLEER.

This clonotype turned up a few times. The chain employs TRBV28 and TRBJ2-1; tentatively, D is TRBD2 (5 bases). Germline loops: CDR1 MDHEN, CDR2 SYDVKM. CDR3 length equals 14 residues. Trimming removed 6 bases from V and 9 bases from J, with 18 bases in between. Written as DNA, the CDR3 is TGTGCCAGCAGAGTTTATAATGGACTTCTTGAGCAGTTCTTC. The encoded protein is CASRVYNGLLEQFF.

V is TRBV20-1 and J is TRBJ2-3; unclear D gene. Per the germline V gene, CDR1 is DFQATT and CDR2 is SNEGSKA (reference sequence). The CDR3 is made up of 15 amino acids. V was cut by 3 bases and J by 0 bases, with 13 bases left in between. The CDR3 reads CSARATYPSTDTQYF. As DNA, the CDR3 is TGCAGTGCTAGGGCCACTTATCCTAGCACAGATACGCAGTATTTT.